This TCR beta chain was identified during a study of post-analysis software for immune sequencing data. Study in general: Recorded subtypes: relapsing-remitting, secondary progressive, progressive-relapsing; some patients unannotated. Study-level findings and limits: Four to six TRBV segments were more frequent in patients than controls; TRBV5-6, TRBV5-1 and TRBV20-1 belonged to this group. Controls had significantly higher normalized Chao1 diversity than multiple sclerosis patients.

This clonotype was recorded a few times. No antigen is known for it. Unique molecular identifiers were carried by the TCR beta cDNA libraries. The T cell input of roughly 0.95 to 11 million gave about half a million cDNA molecules. TCRdb re-called the PCR reads with MiXCR, one entry per CDR3 protein. The table has approximately 660,000 distinct CDR3 sequences, approximately 59% seen once; the top ten hold roughly 12%. The germline V and J ends were trimmed by 4 bases and 6 bases, with 10 bases remaining between them. The germline gives CDR1 SNHLY, CDR2 FYNNEI. CDR3 length equals 13 residues. The rearrangement joins TRBV2 to TRBJ2-1; D may be TRBD1 or TRBD2 (6 bases each). The sequenced sample consisted of blood. This sequence originates from a girl aged 2 to 10 with multiple sclerosis. In DNA, the CDR3 is TGTGCCAGCAGTGCTCCGGGGGCCAATGAGCAGTTCTTC. The encoded protein is CASSAPGANEQFF.